The 17 T cell receptor beta chains below were found in one sample sequenced in a study of cytomegalovirus exposure and HLA in healthy donors. Researchers ran the PCR with 60 Vbeta and 13 Jbeta primers. TCRdb's copy holds only in-frame clones and misses some; the assay was immunoSEQ multiplex PCR. The sample consists of about 130,000 clones, around 86% of them appearing once. The sequencing input was PBMCs. The receptors stem from a man aged 18 to 35 in good health and CMV-seronegative.

A few counts support this clone. CDR3 DNA: TGTGCCAGCAGGTTTGCTGATGGGGGACTCTACGAGCAGTACTTC. This codes for CASRFADGGLYEQYF. The genes are TRBV6-6 and TRBJ2-7, with D perhaps TRBD2 (6 bases). CDR1 is MNHNY and CDR2 is SVGAGI in the germline V gene (reference sequence). The CDR3 contains 15 residues. V was trimmed by 6 bases and J by 3 bases, leaving 18 bases between them.

This chain connects TRBV10-3 to TRBJ1-1, with a weak D call TRBD1 (5 bases). Germline lookup yields CDR1 ENHRY and CDR2 SYGVKD. The CDR3 sequence is 11 residues long. V was clipped by 2 bases and J by 11 bases, with 9 bases between them. The CDR3 loop is CAISEGPGAFF. The CDR3 DNA reads TGTGCCATCAGTGAGGGGCCAGGGGCTTTCTTT.

This rearrangement joins TRBV6-1 to TRBJ2-5, with 7 bases identical to TRBD1. V lost 7 bases, J lost 7 bases, and 6 bases stayed unmatched. The CDR3 sequence is 12 residues long. Germline V gene data show CDR1 as MNHNS and CDR2 as SASEGT. The CDR3 protein is CASTTGMGTQYF. CDR3 nucleotides: TGTGCCAGCACGACAGGGATGGGGACCCAGTACTTC.

This clone showed up just a few times. The CDR3 DNA sequence: TGTGCCAGCAGCCTTACTAGGGACAGCTCTGGAAACACCATATATTTT. Translated, it gives CASSLTRDSSGNTIYF. The chain uses TRBV7-2 and TRBJ1-3; 7 bases map to TRBD1. The CDR3 length is 16 residues. Germline V lookup: CDR1 SGHTA, CDR2 FQGNSA. V lost 5 bases, J lost 0 bases, and 7 bases stayed unmatched. The variable domain in full, completed from reference TRBV7-2 and TRBJ1-3, reads GAGVSQSPSNKVTEKGKDVELRCDPISGHTALYWYRQSLGQGLEFLIYFQGNSAPDKSGLPSDRFSAERTGGSVSTLTIQRTQQEDSAVYLCASSLTRDSSGNTIYFGEGSWLTVV.

The J gene is TRBJ2-3, the V gene TRBV7-8; TRBD2 agrees at 14 bases. Trimming at V came to 4 bases and at J to 5 bases, leaving 5 bases not matched to a gene. The CDR3 covers 16 residues. Germline V gives CDR1 SGHVS, CDR2 FQNEAQ. The DNA of the CDR3 is TGTGCCAGCAGCTCCCTGACTAGCGGGGGGGTAGATACGCAGTATTTT. Its translation: CASSSLTSGGVDTQYF. The whole variable domain, remainder taken from reference TRBV7-8 and TRBJ2-3, is GAGVSQSPRYKVAKRGQDVALRCDPISGHVSLFWYQQALGQGPEFLTYFQNEAQLDKSGLPSDRFFAERPEGSVSTLKIQRTQQEDSAVYLCASSSLTSGGVDTQYFGPGTRLTVL.

The chain is built from TRBV18 and TRBJ2-5; D gene unclear. V dropped 1 base and J dropped 1 base, with 10 bases sitting between them. Germline-derived CDR1 and CDR2 are KGHSH and LQKENI. The CDR3 contains 15 residues. CDR3 coding DNA: TGTGCCAGCTCACCACGGTCCAGTCCCCAAGAGACCCAGTACTTC. It translates to CASSPRSSPQETQYF.

V usage is TRBV6-5 and J usage is TRBJ1-4; 7 bases agree with TRBD1. V shed 10 bases and J 8 bases; nucleotides not matched to a gene: 10. Germline V gene lookup returns CDR1 MNHEY and CDR2 SVGAGI. The CDR3 has 13 amino acids. The CDR3 coding sequence is TGTGCCACCTCGGACAGGTTGGGGGAAAAACTGTTTTTT. It encodes CATSDRLGEKLFF.

CDR3 sequence reads: CASSRLGHNYGYTF. Here the CDR3 DNA reads TGTGCCAGTAGCAGGCTGGGCCATAACTATGGCTACACCTTC. J is TRBJ1-2 and V is TRBV19; D gene uncertain. In germline, CDR1 is LNHDA, CDR2 SQIVND (reference sequence). V was trimmed by 6 bases and J by 1 base, leaving 12 bases between them. The CDR3 is made up of 14 amino acids.

The chain has TRBV15 and TRBJ1-5; D gene unclear. This CDR3 is built from 12 residues. V gave up 2 bases and J gave up 9 bases, with 8 bases separating them. The germline CDR1 and CDR2 sequences are LNHNV and YYDKDF (reference sequence). DNA of the CDR3: TGTGCCACCAGCAGACCTCAGGCGCCCCAGCATTTT. It specifies CATSRPQAPQHF. Looking up the rest from reference TRBV15 and TRBJ1-5 gives the full variable domain: DAMVIQNPRYQVTQFGKPVTLSCSQTLNHNVMYWYQQKSSQAPKLLFHYYDKDFNNEADTPDNFQSRRPNTSFCFLDIRSPGLGDTAMYLCATSRPQAPQHFGDGTRLSIL.

CDR3 DNA: TGTGCCAGCAGTTTGGACAGGGGACAAGAGACCCAGTACTTC. Translating it yields CASSLDRGQETQYF. The rearrangement uses TRBV7-7 and TRBJ2-5; the match to TRBD1 covers 9 bases. The CDR3 totals 14 residues. In germline, CDR1 is SSHAT, CDR2 FNYEAQ (reference sequence). Germline trimming cut 6 bases from V and 2 bases from J; bases unmatched to any gene: 4.

The chain links TRBV5-1 to TRBJ1-2; TRBD1 might be the D (6 bases). The CDR3 is 13 amino acids. The germline V gene encodes CDR1 SGHRS and CDR2 YFSETQ. With 1 base removed from V and 3 bases from J, the gap between germline ends came to 7 bases. The CDR3 spells CASSLRTDYGYTF. The CDR3 nucleotides are TGCGCCAGCAGCTTGAGGACAGACTATGGCTACACCTTC.

V usage is TRBV6-5 and J usage is TRBJ2-5; D possibly corresponds to TRBD2 (6 bases). This CDR3 contains 14 residues. In germline, CDR1 is MNHEY, CDR2 SVGAGI. V lost 4 bases, J lost 3 bases, and 12 bases lay in between. The CDR3 DNA reads TGTGCCAGCAGTTCCGGGACTGAGAAAGAGACCCAGTACTTC. Its protein product is CASSSGTEKETQYF.

The chain carries TRBV15 and TRBJ1-1; no clear D gene. The V end was cut by 0 bases, the J end by 5 bases, with 7 bases between. CDR3 length: 13 amino acids. Germline V gene data show CDR1 as LNHNV and CDR2 as YYDKDF (reference sequence). CDR3 region: CATSRERGTEAFF. In DNA, the CDR3 is TGTGCCACCAGCAGAGAAAGAGGGACTGAAGCTTTCTTT.

This chain connects TRBV10-3 to TRBJ1-2; D unresolved. V lost 8 bases, J lost 4 bases, and 11 bases lay in between. Germline values: CDR1 ENHRY, CDR2 SYGVKD. This CDR3 region has 12 residues. The CDR3 loop is CAIPRETYGYTF. The DNA of the CDR3 is TGTGCCATCCCCCGGGAGACCTATGGCTACACCTTC.

This chain uses TRBV29-1 with TRBJ1-2; D call uncertain. Per germline, CDR1 SQVTM and CDR2 ANQGSEA. V was cut by 0 bases and J by 7 bases, with 9 bases left in between. The CDR3 length is 12 residues. Here the CDR3 DNA reads TGCAGCGTTGAAGACACAGTGCTTGGCTACACCTTC. Translated: CSVEDTVLGYTF.

This clone was seen a handful of times. The chain links TRBV6-1 to TRBJ1-5, with D hard to call. Trimming removed 0 bases at V and 1 base at J, with 7 bases between. CDR1 is MNHNS and CDR2 is SASEGT in the germline V gene. The CDR3 has 15 residues. CDR3 nucleotides: TGTGCCAGCAGTGAAGCGGCGGGGAGCAATCAGCCCCAGCATTTT. It encodes CASSEAAGSNQPQHF.

The chain joins TRBV30 to TRBJ2-2; 9 bases map to TRBD1. CDR3 length: 14 residues. The V gene's germline CDR1 is GTSNPN and CDR2 SVGIG (reference sequence). V was pared by 3 bases and J by 6 bases, with 5 bases of the junction left unmatched. The CDR3 reads CAWSRDRVAGELFF. In DNA form, the CDR3 reads TGTGCCTGGAGCCGGGACAGGGTAGCCGGGGAGCTGTTTTTT.